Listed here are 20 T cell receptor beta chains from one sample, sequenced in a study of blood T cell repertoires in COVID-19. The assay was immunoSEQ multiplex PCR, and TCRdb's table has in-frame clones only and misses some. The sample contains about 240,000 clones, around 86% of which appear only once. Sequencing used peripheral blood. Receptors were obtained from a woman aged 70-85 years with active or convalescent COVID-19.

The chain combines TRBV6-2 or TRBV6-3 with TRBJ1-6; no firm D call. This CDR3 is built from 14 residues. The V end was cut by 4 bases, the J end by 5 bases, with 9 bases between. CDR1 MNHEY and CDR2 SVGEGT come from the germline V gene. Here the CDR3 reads CASSSPTDNSPLHF. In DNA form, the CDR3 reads TGTGCCAGCAGTTCCCCCACAGATAATTCACCCCTCCACTTT.

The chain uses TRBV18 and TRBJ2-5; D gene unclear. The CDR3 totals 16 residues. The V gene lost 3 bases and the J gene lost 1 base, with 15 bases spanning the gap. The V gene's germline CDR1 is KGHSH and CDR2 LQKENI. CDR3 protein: CASSPPRLVSQETQYF. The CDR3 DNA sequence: TGTGCCAGCTCACCTCCACGTCTGGTCAGCCAAGAGACCCAGTACTTC.

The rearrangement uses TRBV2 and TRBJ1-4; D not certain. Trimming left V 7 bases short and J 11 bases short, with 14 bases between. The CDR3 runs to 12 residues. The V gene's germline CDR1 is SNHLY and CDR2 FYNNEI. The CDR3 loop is CASNPDTSKLFF. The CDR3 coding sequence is TGTGCCAGCAACCCCGACACGTCGAAACTGTTTTTT.

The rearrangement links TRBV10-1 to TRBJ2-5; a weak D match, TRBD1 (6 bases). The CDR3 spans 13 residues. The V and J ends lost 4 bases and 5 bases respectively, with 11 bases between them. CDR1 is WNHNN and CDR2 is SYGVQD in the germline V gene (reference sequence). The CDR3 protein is CASSGTVRETQYF. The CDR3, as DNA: TGCGCCAGCAGTGGGACAGTCCGCGAGACCCAGTACTTC.

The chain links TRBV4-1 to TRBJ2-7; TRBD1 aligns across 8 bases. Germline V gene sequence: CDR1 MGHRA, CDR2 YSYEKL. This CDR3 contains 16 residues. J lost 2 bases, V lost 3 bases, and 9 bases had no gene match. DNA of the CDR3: TGCGCCAGCAGCCATAAAGACAGGGGATCTCCCTACGAGCAGTACTTC. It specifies CASSHKDRGSPYEQYF.

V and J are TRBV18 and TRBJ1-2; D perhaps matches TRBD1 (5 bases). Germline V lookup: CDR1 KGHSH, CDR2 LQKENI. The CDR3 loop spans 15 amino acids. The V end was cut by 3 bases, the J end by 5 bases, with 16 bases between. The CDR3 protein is CASSPVDGGLYGYTF. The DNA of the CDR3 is TGTGCCAGCTCACCTGTGGACGGGGGGTTGTATGGCTACACCTTC.

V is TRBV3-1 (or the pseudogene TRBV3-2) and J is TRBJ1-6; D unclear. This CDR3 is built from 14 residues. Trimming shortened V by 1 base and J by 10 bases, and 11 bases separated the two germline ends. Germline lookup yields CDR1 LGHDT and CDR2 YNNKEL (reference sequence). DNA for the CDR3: TGTGCCAGCAGCCAAGTCCCGGGGAGGTCACCCCTCCACTTT. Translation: CASSQVPGRSPLHF.

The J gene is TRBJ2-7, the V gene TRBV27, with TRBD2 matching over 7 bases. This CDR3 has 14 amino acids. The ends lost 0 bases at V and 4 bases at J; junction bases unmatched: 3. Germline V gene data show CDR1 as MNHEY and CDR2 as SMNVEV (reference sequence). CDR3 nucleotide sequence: TGTGCCAGCAGTTTATCCGGGGGGAAGTACGAGCAGTACTTC. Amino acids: CASSLSGGKYEQYF.

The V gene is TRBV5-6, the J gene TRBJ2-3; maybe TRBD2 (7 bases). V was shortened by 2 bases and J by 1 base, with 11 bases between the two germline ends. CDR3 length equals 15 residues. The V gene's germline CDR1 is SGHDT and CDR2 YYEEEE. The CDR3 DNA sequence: TGTGCCAGCAGCTTAGGGCGGGGGCGCACAGATACGCAGTATTTT. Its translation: CASSLGRGRTDTQYF.

The CDR3 loop reads CASSPPGAEAFF. The CDR3 region has the DNA TGTGCCAGCAGTCCTCCAGGGGCTGAAGCTTTCTTT. This rearrangement joins TRBV12-3 or TRBV12-4 to TRBJ1-1; TRBD1 is a possible D gene (6 bases). The CDR3 has 12 amino acids. V lost 5 bases, J lost 6 bases, and 10 bases lay in between.

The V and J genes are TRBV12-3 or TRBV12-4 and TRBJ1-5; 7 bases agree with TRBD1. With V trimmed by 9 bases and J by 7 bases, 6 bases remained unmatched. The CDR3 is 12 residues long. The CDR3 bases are TGTGCCAGTAAATTGGGACAGCAGCCCCAGCATTTT. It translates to CASKLGQQPQHF.

Here the CDR3 reads CASSLQGGDEQFF. Written as DNA, the CDR3 is TGTGCCAGCAGCCTCCAGGGTGGGGATGAGCAGTTCTTC. The gene calls are TRBV7-3 and TRBJ2-1, with D possibly being TRBD1 (5 bases). V shed 5 bases and J shed 8 bases, with 13 bases lying between them. In germline, CDR1 is SGHTA, CDR2 FQGTGA. The CDR3 loop spans 13 amino acids.

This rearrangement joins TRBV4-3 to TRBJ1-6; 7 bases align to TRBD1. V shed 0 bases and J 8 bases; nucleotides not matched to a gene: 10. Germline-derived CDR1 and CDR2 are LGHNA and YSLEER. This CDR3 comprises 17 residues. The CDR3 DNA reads TGCGCCAGCAGCCAAGAACTACCGGGACAGCTGGATTCACCCCTCCACTTT. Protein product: CASSQELPGQLDSPLHF.

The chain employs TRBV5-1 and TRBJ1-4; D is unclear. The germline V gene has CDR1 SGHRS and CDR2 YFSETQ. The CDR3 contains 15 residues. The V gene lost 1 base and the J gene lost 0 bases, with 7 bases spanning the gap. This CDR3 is CASSLSGTTNEKLFF. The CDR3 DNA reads TGCGCCAGCAGCTTGTCGGGGACAACTAATGAAAAACTGTTTTTT. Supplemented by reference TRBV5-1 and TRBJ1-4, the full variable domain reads KAGVTQTPRYLIKTRGQQVTLSCSPISGHRSVSWYQQTPGQGLQFLFEYFSETQRNKGNFPGRFSGRQFSNSRSEMNVSTLELGDSALYLCASSLSGTTNEKLFFGSGTQLSVL.

The CDR3: CASSETGALHF. CDR3 sequence (DNA): TGTGCCAGCAGCGAGACAGGGGCCCTCCACTTT. The genes are TRBV14 and TRBJ1-6, with 8 bases aligning to TRBD1. V was clipped by 5 bases and J by 14 bases; unmatched bases: 2. Germline V gene sequence: CDR1 SGHDN, CDR2 FVKESK. CDR3 length equals 11 residues.

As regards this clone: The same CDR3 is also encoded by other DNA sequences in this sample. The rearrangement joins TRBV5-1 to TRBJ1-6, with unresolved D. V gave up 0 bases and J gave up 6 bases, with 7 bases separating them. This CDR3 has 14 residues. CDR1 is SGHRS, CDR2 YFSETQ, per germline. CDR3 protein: CASSLGQINSPLHF. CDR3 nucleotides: TGCGCCAGCAGCTTGGGGCAGATTAATTCACCCCTCCACTTT.

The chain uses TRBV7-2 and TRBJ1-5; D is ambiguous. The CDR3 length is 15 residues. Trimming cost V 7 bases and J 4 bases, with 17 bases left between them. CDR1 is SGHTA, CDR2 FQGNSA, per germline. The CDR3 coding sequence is TGTGCCAGCACAAAGACTACAGTGCCGAATCAGCCCCAGCATTTT. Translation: CASTKTTVPNQPQHF.

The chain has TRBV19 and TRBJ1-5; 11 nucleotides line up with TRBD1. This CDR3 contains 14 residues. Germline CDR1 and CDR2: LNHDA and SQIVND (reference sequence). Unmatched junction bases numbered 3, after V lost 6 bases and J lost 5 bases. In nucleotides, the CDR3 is TGTGCCAGTAGCAGGACAGGGGGCTATCAGCCCCAGCATTTT. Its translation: CASSRTGGYQPQHF.

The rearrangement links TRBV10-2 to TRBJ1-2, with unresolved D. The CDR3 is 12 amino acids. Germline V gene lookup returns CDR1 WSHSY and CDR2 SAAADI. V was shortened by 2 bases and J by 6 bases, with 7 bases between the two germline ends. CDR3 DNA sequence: TGCGCCAGCAGTGAGCCCAGTGATGGCTACACCTTC. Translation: CASSEPSDGYTF.

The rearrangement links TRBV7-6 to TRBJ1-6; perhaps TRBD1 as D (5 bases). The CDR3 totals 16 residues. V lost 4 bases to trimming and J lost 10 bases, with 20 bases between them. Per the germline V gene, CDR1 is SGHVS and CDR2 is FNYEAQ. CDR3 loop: CASSSGGKEGYSPLHF. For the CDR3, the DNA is TGTGCCAGCAGCTCCGGGGGGAAGGAAGGGTACTCACCCCTCCACTTT.